The 21 T cell receptor beta chains below were found in one sample sequenced in a study of cytomegalovirus exposure and HLA in healthy donors. The PCR contained 60 Vbeta and 13 Jbeta primers. Some clones are missing from TCRdb's copy, which holds only in-frame ones; the method was immunoSEQ multiplex PCR. Of more than 45,000 clones listed, 70% to 80% are singletons. The specimen sequenced was PBMCs. These receptors were obtained from a woman aged 40 to 50 in good health and CMV-seropositive.

The V gene is TRBV28, the J gene TRBJ2-7; TRBD1 agrees at 7 bases. The CDR3 totals 15 residues. Germline V gene lookup returns CDR1 MDHEN and CDR2 SYDVKM. Trimming took 5 bases from V and 0 from J; bases not matched to a gene: 7. The chain's CDR3 is CASSPRDRVSYEQYF. As DNA, the CDR3 is TGTGCCAGCAGTCCACGGGACAGAGTCTCCTACGAGCAGTACTTC.

The rearrangement joins TRBV13 to TRBJ2-2; 9 bases are a match to TRBD2. The V gene end was trimmed by 11 bases and the J gene end by 5 bases; junction bases not matched to a gene: 15. This CDR3 region has 16 residues. The germline CDR1 and CDR2 sequences are PRHDT and FYEKMQ (reference sequence). DNA for the CDR3: TGTGCCTCTACGAATAGAGCTAGCGGGGTTACCGGGGAGCTGTTTTTT. Protein: CASTNRASGVTGELFF.

Only a few counts were recorded for this clone. The chain links TRBV9 to TRBJ1-1; D may be TRBD1 (5 bases). Germline loops: CDR1 SGDLS, CDR2 YYNGEE. V shed 3 bases and J shed 1 base, with 10 bases lying between them. This CDR3 is 14 amino acids long. This chain's CDR3 is CASSAHGGNTEAFF. DNA of the CDR3: TGTGCCAGCAGCGCCCACGGGGGGAACACTGAAGCTTTCTTT. The variable domain in full, with the rest retrieved from reference TRBV9 and TRBJ1-1, is DSGVTQTPKHLITATGQRVTLRCSPRSGDLSVYWYQQSLDQGLQFLIQYYNGEERAKGNILERFSAQQFPDLHSELNLSSLELGDSALYFCASSAHGGNTEAFFGQGTRLTVV.

Worth noting for this clone: One end of the junction is discordant with germline, which a read error may explain. The CDR3 nucleotides read TGTGCCGGCAGTGACTGGGGGCGGAATGGCTACACCTTC. The encoded protein is CAGSDWGRNGYTF. The chain combines TRBV6-5 with TRBJ1-2; tentatively, D is TRBD1 (6 bases). The germline CDR1 and CDR2 sequences are MNHEY and SVGAGI. This CDR3 has 13 amino acids.

J is TRBJ2-1 and V is TRBV19; TRBD2 matches 15 bases. Germline V gives CDR1 LNHDA, CDR2 SQIVND (reference sequence). This CDR3 contains 20 residues. The trim removed 1 base at V and 0 bases at J, leaving 7 bases unmatched. The CDR3: CASSIGGLAGGPSSYNEQFF. The CDR3 DNA reads TGTGCCAGTAGTATAGGGGGACTAGCGGGGGGACCGAGCTCCTACAATGAGCAGTTCTTC.

In DNA, the CDR3 is TGTGCCAGTAGTATACAGGTGGATTCACCCCTCCACTTT. Translated, it gives CASSIQVDSPLHF. The chain joins TRBV19 to TRBJ1-6; D remains unclear. The CDR3 contains 13 residues. The germline V gene encodes CDR1 LNHDA and CDR2 SQIVND (reference sequence). Trimming cost V 2 bases and J 8 bases, with 7 bases left between them.

The chain couples TRBV7-8 to TRBJ2-7, with a possible D match to TRBD2 (5 bases). The germline CDR1 and CDR2 sequences are SGHVS and FQNEAQ. The CDR3 extends over 14 amino acids. V was clipped by 2 bases and J by 3 bases, with 11 bases between them. The CDR3 reads CASSLMAAGYEQYF. The DNA for the CDR3 is TGTGCCAGCAGCTTAATGGCGGCGGGCTACGAGCAGTACTTC.

This clone has just a few counts. V gene TRBV5-1 combines with J gene TRBJ2-2; D is unclear. CDR1 is SGHRS, CDR2 YFSETQ, per germline. This CDR3 spans 13 amino acids. The germline V and J ends were trimmed by 0 bases and 8 bases, with 8 bases remaining between them. The DNA for the CDR3 is TGCGCCAGCAGCTTGGCCGTGGAGGGGGAGCTGTTTTTT. It yields the protein CASSLAVEGELFF.

The CDR3 DNA reads TGCGCCAGCAGCCAGGAAGGGAGCAAAACAGATACGCAGTATTTT. Translated, it gives CASSQEGSKTDTQYF. V is TRBV4-1 and J is TRBJ2-3; D is perhaps TRBD2 (5 bases). Trimming left V 3 bases short and J 3 bases short, with 13 bases between. CDR1 is MGHRA, CDR2 YSYEKL, per germline. The CDR3 covers 15 residues.

V is TRBV2 and J is TRBJ1-2; 10 positions match TRBD1. With 6 bases clipped from V and 8 bases from J, the junction kept 6 bases outside the gene matches. The length of the CDR3 is 13 residues. Germline CDR1 and CDR2: SNHLY and FYNNEI. The CDR3, as DNA: TGTGCCAGCAGATCCGGGACAGGGGACGGCTACACCTTC. It translates to CASRSGTGDGYTF.

The chain uses TRBV4-1 and TRBJ1-1; D is possibly TRBD1 (5 bases). This CDR3 has 14 residues. V was pared by 0 bases and J by 8 bases, with 13 bases between. The germline gives CDR1 MGHRA, CDR2 YSYEKL. This CDR3 reads CASSQEGPGGEAFF. For the CDR3, the DNA is TGCGCCAGCAGCCAAGAGGGGCCGGGGGGGGAAGCTTTCTTT.

The chain joins TRBV6-1 to TRBJ1-5; the D is unclear. The V gene lost 6 bases and the J gene lost 1 base, with 10 bases spanning the gap. Per the germline V gene, CDR1 is MNHNS and CDR2 is SASEGT. The CDR3 spans 14 residues. CDR3 residues: CASRYSESNQPQHF. The DNA for the CDR3 is TGTGCCAGCAGATACAGTGAAAGCAATCAGCCCCAGCATTTT.

The chain recombines TRBV6-5 with TRBJ2-7; D may be TRBD1 (5 bases). V was shortened by 1 base and J by 3 bases, with 13 bases between the two germline ends. The CDR3 has 15 amino acids. Germline V gives CDR1 MNHEY, CDR2 SVGAGI. The CDR3 here is CASSYLGIDSYEQYF. CDR3 DNA: TGTGCCAGCAGTTACTTAGGGATTGACAGCTACGAGCAGTACTTC.

This clone was detected only a few times. The chain uses TRBV7-2 and TRBJ2-7, with 9 bases matching TRBD2. From germline, CDR1 is SGHTA and CDR2 FQGNSA. This CDR3 spans 16 amino acids. V dropped 1 base and J dropped 0; count of bases not matched to a gene: 4. CDR3 in DNA: TGTGCCAGCAGCTTAGGACTAGCGGCCAGCTCCTACGAGCAGTACTTC. It encodes CASSLGLAASSYEQYF.

The V call is TRBV28, the J call TRBJ1-5, with 7 nucleotides matching TRBD1. The CDR3 is 14 amino acids. Losses at the gene ends were 5 bases for V and 3 bases for J; bases not matched to a gene: 4. Germline V CDR1 and CDR2: MDHEN, SYDVKM. CDR3 DNA: TGTGCCAGCAGTCGACAGGGCAACAATCAGCCCCAGCATTTT. It encodes CASSRQGNNQPQHF.

The V and J genes are TRBV28 and TRBJ2-7, with 9 bases that match TRBD1. CDR3 size: 15 residues. From germline, CDR1 is MDHEN and CDR2 SYDVKM. Germline trimming cut 5 bases from V and 5 bases from J; bases unmatched to any gene: 10. For the CDR3, the DNA is TGTGCCAGCAGTGTGCCCCGGGGACAGGGTCACGAGCAGTACTTC. Its translation: CASSVPRGQGHEQYF.

A single count supports this clone. The gene calls are TRBV7-9 and TRBJ2-3; 9 nucleotides agree with TRBD2. The germline gives CDR1 SEHNR, CDR2 FQNEAQ (reference sequence). This CDR3 is 16 amino acids long. J lost 2 bases, V lost 5 bases, and 8 bases had no gene match. In DNA form, the CDR3 reads TGTGCCAGCAGCCCCGGGGTAGCGGGGGACACAGATACGCAGTATTTT. Its protein product is CASSPGVAGDTDTQYF. The variable domain in full, completed from reference TRBV7-9 and TRBJ2-3, reads DTGVSQNPRHKITKRGQNVTFRCDPISEHNRLYWYRQTLGQGPEFLTYFQNEAQLEKSRLLSDRFSAERPKGSFSTLEIQRTEQGDSAMYLCASSPGVAGDTDTQYFGPGTRLTVL.

This chain connects TRBV7-2 to TRBJ2-3; TRBD2 might be the D (5 bases). Per germline, CDR1 SGHTA and CDR2 FQGNSA. V was pared by 2 bases and J by 0 bases, with 9 bases between. The CDR3 has 15 residues. The CDR3 reads CASSLQRTSTDTQYF. The CDR3 coding sequence is TGTGCCAGCAGCTTACAGCGGACCAGCACAGATACGCAGTATTTT.

The chain carries TRBV6-5 and TRBJ2-5; D perhaps matches TRBD1 (5 bases). CDR1 and CDR2 (germline): MNHEY, SVGAGI. The V gene lost 2 bases and the J gene lost 9 bases, with 19 bases spanning the gap. The CDR3 has 15 residues. The CDR3 loop reads CASSYQGFDLEAQYF. In nucleotides, the CDR3 is TGTGCCAGCAGTTACCAGGGATTTGATCTCGAGGCCCAGTACTTC.

The V gene is TRBV11-3, the J gene TRBJ1-1; 7 bases fit TRBD1. Germline-derived CDR1 and CDR2 are SGHNT and YENEEA. The CDR3 is 14 amino acids. V lost 0 bases, J lost 4 bases, and 2 bases stayed unmatched. CDR3 nucleotide sequence: TGTGCCAGCAGCTTAGAGCCAGGGGGCACTGAAGCTTTCTTT. Translated, it gives CASSLEPGGTEAFF. Using reference TRBV11-3 and TRBJ1-1 for the parts outside the CDR3, the full variable domain is EAGVVQSPRYKIIEKKQPVAFWCNPISGHNTLYWYLQNLGQGPELLIRYENEEAVDDSQLPKDRFSAERLKGVDSTLKIQPAELGDSAVYLCASSLEPGGTEAFFGQGTRLTVV.

The V gene is TRBV30, the J gene TRBJ2-5; 10 nucleotides line up with TRBD1. The tail of the sequence fits TRBJ2-7 better, so the J call may be wrong. The CDR3 loop spans 13 amino acids. Germline-derived CDR1 and CDR2 are GTSNPN and SVGIG (reference sequence). The CDR3 reads CAWDRDRGYEQYF. As DNA, the CDR3 is TGTGCCTGGGACCGGGACAGGGGTTACGAGCAGTACTTC.